The 12 T cell receptor beta chains reported below all come from one sample, sequenced in a study of cytomegalovirus exposure and HLA in healthy donors. PCR involved 60 Vbeta and 13 Jbeta primers. Sequencing was performed with immunoSEQ multiplex PCR; in TCRdb, only in-frame clones are kept and a portion is missing. Among about 100,000 clones listed, 65% to 85% were seen once. The sequenced material came from PBMCs. Source of these receptors: a woman aged 40 to 55 in good health and CMV-seronegative.

V is TRBV6-1 and J is TRBJ2-2; perhaps TRBD2 as D (6 bases). The CDR3 sequence is 13 residues long. Germline loops: CDR1 MNHNS, CDR2 SASEGT. V lost 4 bases and J 7 bases, leaving 10 bases between the germline ends. CDR3 sequence (DNA): TGTGCCAGCAGTGTACTCGGGGGCGGGGAGCTGTTTTTT. This sequence encodes CASSVLGGGELFF.

This clone has only one observation. This sequence joins TRBV5-1 and TRBJ2-7, with 12 bases matching TRBD2. CDR3 length: 21 residues. V trimming: 4 bases; J trimming: 0 bases; junction bases outside the gene matches: 20. Germline V lookup: CDR1 SGHRS, CDR2 YFSETQ. The chain's CDR3 is CASSGTGGRLAGGLVSYEQYF. The DNA of the CDR3 is TGCGCCAGCAGCGGCACGGGGGGTCGGCTAGCGGGGGGGCTAGTCTCCTACGAGCAGTACTTC.

V is TRBV5-1 and J is TRBJ2-3; 11 nucleotides match TRBD2. V was clipped by 2 bases and J by 2 bases; unmatched bases: 4. Germline assignment: CDR1 SGHRS and CDR2 YFSETQ. The CDR3 consists of 16 residues. The DNA of the CDR3 is TGCGCCAGCAGCTTACCGACTAGCGGGATCACAGATACGCAGTATTTT. Amino acids: CASSLPTSGITDTQYF.

The genes are TRBV7-9 and TRBJ1-2, with D possibly TRBD1 on 5 matching bases. The germline V gene encodes CDR1 SEHNR and CDR2 FQNEAQ (reference sequence). The CDR3 has 14 amino acids. V lost 5 bases to trimming and J lost 1 base, with 11 bases between them. The CDR3 region is CASSPGHNNYGYTF. CDR3 nucleotides: TGTGCCAGCAGCCCTGGACACAATAACTATGGCTACACCTTC.

The chain combines TRBV6-1 with TRBJ1-1; 7 bases map to TRBD1. This CDR3 has 12 residues. The junction had 8 bases not matched to a gene; V was cut back by 5 bases and J by 11 bases. Germline CDR1 reads MNHNS; CDR2 reads SASEGT. In DNA form, the CDR3 reads TGTGCCAGCAGTTTGAGTCAGGGGGATGCTTTCTTT. Its protein product is CASSLSQGDAFF.

This clone was detected a few times. The gene calls are TRBV29-1 and TRBJ2-2; 7 nucleotides agree with TRBD2. The CDR3 is made up of 15 amino acids. Germline trimming cut 0 bases from V and 1 base from J; bases unmatched to any gene: 2. Germline V CDR1 and CDR2: SQVTM, ANQGSEA. The CDR3 reads CSVEERGMNTGELFF. DNA for the CDR3: TGCAGCGTTGAAGAGCGGGGGATGAACACCGGGGAGCTGTTTTTT.

The J gene is TRBJ1-6, the V gene TRBV9, with D possibly matching TRBD1 (5 bases). The CDR3 sequence is 14 residues long. Germline assignment: CDR1 SGDLS and CDR2 YYNGEE. V lost 2 bases and J 9 bases, leaving 12 bases between the germline ends. Written as DNA, the CDR3 is TGTGCCAGCAGCGTTGGGGGGGATAGTTCACCCCTCCACTTT. Translated, it gives CASSVGGDSSPLHF.

J is TRBJ2-1 and V is TRBV5-1; TRBD2 matches at 13 bases. Germline loops: CDR1 SGHRS, CDR2 YFSETQ. V lost 4 bases, J lost 7 bases, and 5 bases stayed unmatched. The CDR3 length is 15 residues. CDR3 sequence: CASSRGLAGVNEQFF. The CDR3, as DNA: TGCGCCAGCAGCCGCGGACTAGCGGGAGTTAATGAGCAGTTCTTC.

This clone came up once. The V and J genes are TRBV4-3 and TRBJ2-7; 10 bases map to TRBD1. Germline V gene lookup returns CDR1 LGHNA and CDR2 YSLEER. This CDR3 is 15 amino acids long. J was trimmed by 7 bases and V by 9 bases; bases with no gene match: 15. The CDR3 is CASQKARDRGVEQYF. The CDR3 nucleotides read TGCGCCAGTCAAAAGGCCCGGGACAGGGGAGTGGAGCAGTACTTC.

J is TRBJ1-5 and V is TRBV30, with a possible D match to TRBD1 (5 bases). V was pared by 0 bases and J by 6 bases, with 12 bases between. The V gene's germline CDR1 is GTSNPN and CDR2 SVGIG (reference sequence). The CDR3 runs to 14 residues. CDR3 sequence: CAWSVDSVSQPQHF. For the CDR3, the DNA is TGTGCCTGGAGTGTAGACAGTGTTTCTCAGCCCCAGCATTTT.

The chain employs TRBV5-5 and TRBJ2-1; no reliable D call. Germline values: CDR1 SGHKS, CDR2 YYEKEE (reference sequence). Trimming stripped 0 bases from V and 2 bases from J, with 3 bases between. The CDR3 loop spans 13 amino acids. For the CDR3, the DNA is TGTGCCAGCAGCTTGGACACCTACAATGAGCAGTTCTTC. Its translation: CASSLDTYNEQFF.

As to this clone: One end of the junction fails to match germline, which may point to a read error. The rearrangement joins TRBV19 to TRBJ1-2, with TRBD1 as a possible D gene (6 bases). The CDR3 has 13 residues. Germline-derived CDR1 and CDR2 are LNHDA and SQIVND (reference sequence). CDR3 protein: CASSIQGSYGHTF. The DNA for the CDR3 is TGTGCCAGTAGTATACAGGGGAGCTATGGCCACACCTTC.